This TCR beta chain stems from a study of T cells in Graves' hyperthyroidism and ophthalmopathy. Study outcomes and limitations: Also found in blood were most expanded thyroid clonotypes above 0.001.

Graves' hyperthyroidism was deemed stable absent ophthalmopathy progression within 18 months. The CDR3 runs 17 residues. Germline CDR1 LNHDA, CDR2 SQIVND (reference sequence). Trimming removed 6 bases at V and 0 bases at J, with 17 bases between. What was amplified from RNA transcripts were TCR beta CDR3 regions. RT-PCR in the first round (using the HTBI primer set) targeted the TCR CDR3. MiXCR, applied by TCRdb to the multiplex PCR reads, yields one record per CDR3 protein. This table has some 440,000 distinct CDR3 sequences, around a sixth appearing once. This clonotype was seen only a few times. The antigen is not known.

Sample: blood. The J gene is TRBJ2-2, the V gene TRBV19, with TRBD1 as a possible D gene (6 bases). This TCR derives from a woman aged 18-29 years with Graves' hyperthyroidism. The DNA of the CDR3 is TGTGCCAGTAGCAGCCCCGGACAGACATCGAACACCGGGGAGCTGTTTTTT. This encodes CASSSPGQTSNTGELFF.